The clone carrying this TCR beta chain was recorded many times. Amplification yielded TCR beta CDR3 regions, with RNA transcripts as the source. An initial round of RT-PCR targeting the TCR CDR3 relied on the HTBI primer set. TCRdb used MiXCR to reprocess the multiplex PCR reads, holding one entry per CDR3 protein. The sample has 550,000 to 700,000 distinct CDR3 sequences, around 42% seen once. The sample is drawn from a study of T cells in Graves' hyperthyroidism and ophthalmopathy. The V gene end was trimmed by 0 bases and the J gene end by 7 bases; junction bases not matched to a gene: 13. Germline-derived CDR1 and CDR2 are MGHRA and YSYEKL. This CDR3 region has 17 residues.

The gene calls are TRBV4-1 and TRBJ2-7, with 9 bases matching TRBD2. The TCR originated in an adult woman with Graves' disease, either hyperthyroidism or ophthalmopathy (not recorded which). Sequencing was performed on peripheral blood or thyroid tissue (not recorded which). As DNA, the CDR3 is TGCGCCAGCAGCCAAGAAGCGGGAGGATACGGGGGTAGGGAGCAGTACTTC. The encoded protein is CASSQEAGGYGGREQYF.